The subject of this entry is one T cell receptor (beta chain). Its antigen is unidentified. TCRdb reprocessed the 5' RACE reads and keeps a single row for each CDR3 protein, giving no DNA. The sample table sets out about 150,000 distinct CDR3 sequences. The germline CDR1 and CDR2 sequences are SGHNT and YENEEA. This CDR3 comprises 15 residues. These data belong to a study of T cells expressing NK-cell markers. Study-level points and caveats: Dominant NKG2C+ clonotype frequencies of 1.0-7.0% of CD8+ T cells were measured in about six donors. There were four donors in whom these clonotypes also led the CD3+CD56-NKG2C+ fraction.

The source is a man between 18 and 69 years old in good health. The material sequenced was blood T cells: a sorted CD56 or NKG2C T cell subset, CD4+ or CD8+ T cells, or bulk PBMC T cells (not recorded which). V is TRBV11-3 and J is TRBJ1-4; the TRBD1 assignment by TCRdb is unverifiable without DNA. The CDR3 region is CASSSMRDILEKLFF.